This entry describes one TCR beta chain. The junction had 3 bases not matched to a gene; V was cut back by 7 bases and J by 3 bases. The CDR3 covers 13 residues. Germline-derived CDR1 and CDR2 are LNHDA and SQIVND (reference sequence). The data were produced by immunoSEQ multiplex PCR, yet TCRdb's version contains in-frame clones alone and is incomplete. This table holds 140,000 to 150,000 clones, roughly 89% found once. The sample belongs to a study of blood T cell repertoires in COVID-19. Ages ranged from about 18 to 89 years, with residence in approximately 23 US areas. A COVID-19 case had been met by exposed participants during the 2 weeks before study entry.

The receptor comes from a woman in her forties or fifties who had been exposed to COVID-19. The gene calls are TRBV19 and TRBJ2-1; 7 nucleotides line up with TRBD2. Sequenced input: PBMCs or T cells enriched from blood (not recorded which). This chain's CDR3 is CASIGGGYNEQFF. CDR3 bases: TGTGCCAGTATCGGCGGGGGCTACAATGAGCAGTTCTTC. Drawing the rest from reference TRBV19 and TRBJ2-1, the complete variable domain is DGGITQSPKYLFRKEGQNVTLSCEQNLNHDAMYWYRQDPGQGLRLIYYSQIVNDFQKGDIAEGYSVSREKKESFPLTVTSAQKNPTAFYLCASIGGGYNEQFFGPGTRLTVL.